This T cell receptor beta chain is from a study of Graves' ophthalmopathy and Graves' hyperthyroidism (dated by TCRdb to 2016 to 2019). About the full investigation: Hyperthyroidism was defined as stable when no progression to ophthalmopathy occurred within 18 months of follow-up. TCR beta repertoire signatures were used to distinguish Graves' ophthalmopathy from Graves' hyperthyroidism and to predict progression to ophthalmopathy. In total, around 130 blood samples were TCR-sequenced: roughly 45 ophthalmopathy, 75 hyperthyroidism and approximately 17 hyperthyroidism-to-ophthalmopathy patients. To explore V-J signatures distinguishing ophthalmopathy from hyperthyroidism, a discovery set of 100 or so patients (about 43 ophthalmopathy, 57 stable hyperthyroidism) was enrolled. An independent validation cohort comprised 18 hyperthyroidism patients and some 16 patients who later progressed from hyperthyroidism to ophthalmopathy. In six or seven hyperthyroidism patients, the T-cell repertoires found in thyroid tissue were compared with those found in blood. Following sampling, methimazole starting at 30 mg daily was administered to hyperthyroidism patients, and high-dose intravenous methylprednisolone was administered to ophthalmopathy patients.

Results the study describes overall, beyond this receptor: No statistical method was used to set the sample size in advance, and the investigators knew which group each participant was assigned to. In cross-validation, the 13-signature model distinguished ophthalmopathy from stable hyperthyroidism with around 90% sensitivity and 81.08% specificity, while in the test set the corresponding values were 80% and 75%. Most expanded thyroid clonotypes with a frequency above 0.001 also appeared in blood, which suggests that blood repertoires may reflect the immune response in the thyroid. In validation, the model predicted ophthalmopathy progression with about 70% sensitivity and 72.22% specificity; about a dozen predicted patients were CT-confirmed with GO in a median of 6.5 months.

TCR beta CDR3 regions were amplified from RNA transcripts for repertoire sequencing. The first round of RT-PCR was done with HTBI primers and the Qiagen OneStep RT-PCR kit, and was followed by a second round of multiplex PCR, then size selection and purification. Libraries were sequenced on an Illumina HiSeq2000 using paired-end 100 bp reads. On the study's bioinformatics: SOAPnuke was used to process the reads, throwing out any read that had adapters, had uncalled bases, had a mean Phred below 15, or lacked an exact constant-primer or identifier match. COPE v1.2.5 was used to merge the high-quality paired reads. Unique nucleotide sequences were defined as clonotypes and aligned to IMGT TRB V, D and J references using MiTCR v1.1. Analysis was restricted to V-J combinations with a frequency above 0.0001, which covered 99.2% of repertoires. A TCR clonal expansion and chaos score per V-J combination was defined as the ratio of F50 clonal expansion to chaos observed in the TCRdist matrix. Welch's t-statistics and random forest were used to reduce the features to about twelve V-J combinations, which were then used as input to a naive Bayes classifier. The Morisita-Horn index was used to measure how similar the thyroid and blood repertoires were. TCRdb reprocessed the public reads (quality trimming at Q25 with fastp, clone calling with MiXCR) and kept in-frame beta chains. Each entry merges the rows of one CDR3 protein and shows their most common DNA and genes. These V and J calls originate from TCRdb's pipeline instead of the authors' own analysis. This sample lists about 500,000 distinct CDR3 sequences; under 45% were detected once. The ten largest clones capture 3.5% to 4.5% of the sample.

This clonotype came up many times. What this receptor recognizes is not known. No much larger clone exists at a distance of one base, and base qualities are not known. V is pruned by 5 bases and J by 7 bases, leaving 8 bases of the junction without a gene match. Looking up the germline V gene (reference sequence) yields CDR1 SEHNR and CDR2 FQNEAQ. Spanning cysteine to phenylalanine, the CDR3 consists of 15 amino acids. Kept here is only the CDR3 DNA, which spans 45 bases and is read in frame from base 1. Hyperthyroidism patients were newly diagnosed, with disease duration under 2 months, and aged 18 to 65 years. Anyone with other autoimmune diseases, uncontrolled infections, pregnancy or lactation was excluded from the study. Clinical symptoms, serum thyroxine, TRAb, thyroid ultrasound and orbital computed tomography were used for diagnosis. Total RNA was extracted using Trizol reagent, and RNA quality was checked on an Agilent 2100 Bioanalyzer.

The sample taken for sequencing was peripheral blood or thyroid tissue (not recorded which). The TCR originated in an adult man with Graves' hyperthyroidism. The chain joins TRBV7-9 to TRBJ2-2; 9 bases in between match TRBD2. In nucleotide form, the sequence is TGTGCCAGCAGCCCGTGGACTAGCGAGGACGGGGAGCTGTTTTTT. Its protein is CASSPWTSEDGELFF.